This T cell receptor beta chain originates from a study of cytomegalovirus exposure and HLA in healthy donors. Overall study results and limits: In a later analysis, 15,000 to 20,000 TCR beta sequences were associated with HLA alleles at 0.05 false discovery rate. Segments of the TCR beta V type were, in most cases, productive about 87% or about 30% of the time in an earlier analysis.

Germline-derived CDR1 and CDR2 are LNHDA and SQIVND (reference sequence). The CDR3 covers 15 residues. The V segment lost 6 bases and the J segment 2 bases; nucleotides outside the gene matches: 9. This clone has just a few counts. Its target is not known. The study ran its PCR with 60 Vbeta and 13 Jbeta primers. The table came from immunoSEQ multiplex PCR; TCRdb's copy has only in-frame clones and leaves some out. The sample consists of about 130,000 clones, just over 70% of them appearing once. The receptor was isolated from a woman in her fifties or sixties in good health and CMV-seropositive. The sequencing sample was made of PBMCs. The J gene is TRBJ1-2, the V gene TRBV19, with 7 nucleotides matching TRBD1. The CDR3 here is CASRHPQGGNYGYTF. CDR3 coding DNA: TGTGCCAGTAGACATCCTCAGGGGGGAAACTATGGCTACACCTTC.